The T cell receptor beta chain under discussion was sequenced for a study of cytomegalovirus exposure and HLA in healthy donors. Study-wide background: Unique TCR beta sequences numbering about 100 million came from 150 million to 200 million T cells in an earlier analysis.

In the PCR, 60 Vbeta and 13 Jbeta primers were used. The method was immunoSEQ multiplex PCR; TCRdb's version includes in-frame clones alone and lacks a portion of them. The sample includes some 170,000 clones, 65% to 75% seen only once; the top ten take 2% to 3%. Recording of this donor's CMV serostatus was not done. This CDR3 contains 15 residues. The V gene end was trimmed by 8 bases and the J gene end by 2 bases; junction bases not matched to a gene: 9. Germline values: CDR1 ENHRY, CDR2 SYGVKD. The source of this sequence is a human donor in good health. The V gene is TRBV10-3, the J gene TRBJ2-3; 8 nucleotides match TRBD1. The sample consisted of PBMCs. In DNA, the CDR3 is TGTGCCATCCGGACAGGGTGGTCTGCCACAGATACGCAGTATTTT. Protein sequence: CAIRTGWSATDTQYF.